This section outlines one TCR beta chain sequence together with its context. This sample is drawn from a study of shared clonotypes between healthy human individuals. Method: immunoSEQ multiplex PCR; TCRdb's copy keeps in-frame clones and lacks some. The repertoire holds approximately 350,000 clones, roughly 96% seen once, with about 0.32% in the top ten. The germline V gene encodes CDR1 KGHSH and CDR2 LQKENI. The V end lost 1 base, the J end lost 2 bases, and 12 bases lay between the germline ends. This CDR3 has 17 amino acids. The sequenced sample was memory CD8+ T cells sorted from blood. Specified subset: CD45RO+ cells pooled with CCR7-negative TemRA cells. The gene calls are TRBV18 and TRBJ2-6; D is tentatively TRBD1 or TRBD2 (6 bases each). The source is a man younger than 45 in good health. The CDR3 sequence: CASSPLVGGTGANVLTF. CDR3 bases: TGTGCCAGCTCACCACTTGTGGGGGGCACTGGGGCCAACGTCCTGACTTTC.